The TCR beta chain described here comes from a study of long-term antiretroviral therapy in people with HIV. A remark on this clone: The antigen is not known.

Survey-level immunoSEQ v3.0 assays were run. Per-sample targets for sequencing were 40,000-50,000 T-cell genomes. Some clones are missing from TCRdb's copy, which holds only in-frame ones; the method was immunoSEQ multiplex PCR. The sample includes 30,000 to 50,000 clones, around 83% of them seen just once. Study findings and constraints: Increased diversity was seen after ART, yet it remained lower than in transplant donor controls.

The germline gives CDR1 SGHTA, CDR2 FQGNSA. This CDR3 is 14 amino acids long. J lost 7 bases, V lost 5 bases, and 7 bases had no gene match. The source is a woman between 45 and 65 years old with HIV. The sequencing here drew on unsorted PBMCs, taken 3.1 years after starting antiretroviral therapy. V gene TRBV7-2 combines with J gene TRBJ2-3, with 9 bases aligning to TRBD1. Here the CDR3 reads CASSQGQGRNTQYF. DNA of the CDR3: TGTGCCAGCAGCCAAGGACAGGGGCGGAATACGCAGTATTTT. Complete variable domain (other parts from reference TRBV7-2 and TRBJ2-3): GAGVSQSPSNKVTEKGKDVELRCDPISGHTALYWYRQSLGQGLEFLIYFQGNSAPDKSGLPSDRFSAERTGGSVSTLTIQRTQQEDSAVYLCASSQGQGRNTQYFGPGTRLTVL.